The 21 T cell receptor beta chains presented below share a single source sample, sequenced in a study of PD-L1 blockade in urothelial cancer. Profiling relied on immunoSEQ multiplex PCR, and the TCRdb table lists in-frame clones only, not all of them. The top ten clones hold under 20% of a sample with 43,000 or so clones, 75% to 85% of them seen once. Described time point: pretreatment peripheral blood. This specimen was PBMCs, taken around atezolizumab (anti-PD-L1) treatment. The origin of the receptors is a man aged 60 to 75 with urothelial cancer.

The V gene is TRBV2, the J gene TRBJ2-3; 7 bases align to TRBD2. Germline V gene lookup returns CDR1 SNHLY and CDR2 FYNNEI. The CDR3 extends over 14 amino acids. V shed 1 base, J shed 5 bases, and the junction held 3 bases outside the gene matches. CDR3 sequence reads: CASSEGDYGDTQYF. The CDR3 region has the DNA TGTGCCAGCAGTGAAGGGGACTACGGAGATACGCAGTATTTT.

This clone was detected only once. The chain couples TRBV6-1 to TRBJ1-1; TRBD1 matches at 8 bases. CDR3 size: 15 residues. Trimming at V came to 6 bases and at J to 4 bases, leaving 10 bases not matched to a gene. Germline V gene lookup returns CDR1 MNHNS and CDR2 SASEGT. CDR3 DNA: TGTGCCAGCAGCAGGACAGGGACGACGACCACTGAAGCTTTCTTT. Translated: CASSRTGTTTTEAFF.

This sequence joins TRBV5-4 and TRBJ1-2; TRBD1 might be the D (5 bases). Per germline, CDR1 SGHNT and CDR2 YYREEE (reference sequence). The CDR3 length is 14 residues. Trimming left V 4 bases short and J 4 bases short, with 14 bases between. This CDR3 is CASSPEQDIYGYTF. CDR3 nucleotide sequence: TGTGCCAGCAGCCCCGAACAGGACATCTATGGCTACACCTTC. The entire variable domain, with the rest obtained from reference TRBV5-4 and TRBJ1-2, is as follows: ETGVTQSPTHLIKTRGQQVTLRCSSQSGHNTVSWYQQALGQGPQFIFQYYREEENGRGNFPPRFSGLQFPNYSSELNVNALELDDSALYLCASSPEQDIYGYTFGSGTRLTVV.

The rearrangement uses TRBV5-1 and TRBJ1-1; 8 bases fit TRBD1. V lost 1 base, J lost 3 bases, and 5 bases stayed unmatched. The CDR3 extends over 15 amino acids. Germline V gene data show CDR1 as SGHRS and CDR2 as YFSETQ. Written as DNA, the CDR3 is TGCGCCAGCAGCTTGTTAGCAGGGGGCGACACTGAAGCTTTCTTT. Its protein product is CASSLLAGGDTEAFF.

This clone was counted once. V is TRBV5-6 and J is TRBJ2-5; no firm D call. The V end was cut by 3 bases, the J end by 6 bases, with 18 bases between. This CDR3 is built from 15 residues. CDR1 is SGHDT and CDR2 is YYEEEE in the germline V gene. The CDR3 nucleotides are TGTGCCAGCAGCTCGACCAGACTTTCACGAAAGACCCAGTACTTC. It specifies CASSSTRLSRKTQYF. Full variable domain (remainder filled in from reference TRBV5-6 and TRBJ2-5): DAGVTQSPTHLIKTRGQQVTLRCSPKSGHDTVSWYQQALGQGPQFIFQYYEEEERQRGNFPDRFSGHQFPNYSSELNVNALLLGDSALYLCASSSTRLSRKTQYFGPGTRLLVL.

CDR3: CASSPGSGDQHF. Here the CDR3 DNA reads TGCGCCAGCAGCCCCGGGAGCGGGGACCAGCATTTT. The gene calls are TRBV4-1 and TRBJ1-5; no reliable D call. CDR1 MGHRA and CDR2 YSYEKL come from the germline V gene. V was cut by 4 bases and J by 12 bases, with 13 bases left in between. CDR3 length equals 12 residues.

The gene calls are TRBV19 and TRBJ1-1; TRBD1 agrees at 7 bases. V lost 1 base to trimming and J lost 7 bases; unmatched junction nucleotides: 0. The CDR3 has 12 amino acids. CDR1 is LNHDA and CDR2 is SQIVND in the germline V gene (reference sequence). CDR3 sequence reads: CASSIGQGEAFF. The CDR3 DNA sequence: TGTGCCAGTAGTATAGGACAGGGTGAAGCTTTCTTT.

The genes are TRBV5-4 and TRBJ1-1; 11 bases are shared with TRBD1. This CDR3 spans 15 amino acids. J was trimmed by 1 base and V by 4 bases; bases with no gene match: 3. CDR1 SGHNT and CDR2 YYREEE come from the germline V gene (reference sequence). CDR3 DNA: TGTGCCAGCAGCACCGGGACAGGGGGGAACACTGAAGCTTTCTTT. This gives the protein CASSTGTGGNTEAFF. Full variable domain (remainder filled in from reference TRBV5-4 and TRBJ1-1): ETGVTQSPTHLIKTRGQQVTLRCSSQSGHNTVSWYQQALGQGPQFIFQYYREEENGRGNFPPRFSGLQFPNYSSELNVNALELDDSALYLCASSTGTGGNTEAFFGQGTRLTVV.

The chain has TRBV5-5 and TRBJ2-4; maybe TRBD1 (6 bases). Germline V CDR1 and CDR2: SGHKS, YYEKEE (reference sequence). The CDR3 is made up of 13 amino acids. V was cut by 7 bases and J by 0 bases, with 8 bases left in between. The DNA for the CDR3 is TGTGCCAGCGCGACAGGAGCCAAAAACATTCAGTACTTC. The encoded protein is CASATGAKNIQYF.

V and J are TRBV2 and TRBJ2-3; D uncertain. The V end lost 8 bases, the J end lost 4 bases, and 4 bases lay between the germline ends. The germline V gene encodes CDR1 SNHLY and CDR2 FYNNEI. This CDR3 is built from 10 residues. CDR3 amino acids: CASGPDTQYF. The CDR3, as DNA: TGTGCCAGCGGGCCAGATACGCAGTATTTT.

This chain joins TRBV28 and TRBJ2-2; 10 bases match TRBD2. The J segment lost 3 bases and the V segment lost 4 bases, leaving 5 bases of the junction unmatched. The CDR3 is 16 residues long. Germline V CDR1 and CDR2: MDHEN, SYDVKM. CDR3 protein: CASSSSGSSDTGELFF. CDR3 sequence (DNA): TGTGCCAGCAGTTCTAGCGGGAGTTCTGACACCGGGGAGCTGTTTTTT.

The rearrangement joins TRBV18 to TRBJ1-1; no reliable D call. V lost 4 bases, J lost 3 bases, and 12 bases lay in between. Germline CDR1 reads KGHSH; CDR2 reads LQKENI. CDR3 length equals 14 residues. The CDR3 region is CASSRLPLDTEAFF. CDR3 DNA sequence: TGTGCCAGCTCACGACTTCCTTTGGACACTGAAGCTTTCTTT. The full variable domain, with the rest looked up from reference TRBV18 and TRBJ1-1, is NAGVMQNPRHLVRRRGQEARLRCSPMKGHSHVYWYRQLPEEGLKFMVYLQKENIIDESGMPKERFSAEFPKEGPSILRIQQVVRGDSAAYFCASSRLPLDTEAFFGQGTRLTVV.

This sequence joins TRBV27 and TRBJ1-2; D unresolved. Germline V gene data show CDR1 as MNHEY and CDR2 as SMNVEV (reference sequence). Trimming cost V 6 bases and J 11 bases, with 16 bases left between them. This CDR3 is built from 12 residues. CDR3 in amino acids: CASSQSGLRYTF. The CDR3, as DNA: TGTGCCAGCAGCCAAAGCGGTCTGCGGTACACCTTC.

The table lists this clone with a few counts. J is TRBJ1-5 and V is TRBV2; a possible D gene is TRBD1 (6 bases). V was cut by 2 bases and J by 6 bases, with 17 bases left in between. The CDR3 consists of 16 residues. Germline V gives CDR1 SNHLY, CDR2 FYNNEI. CDR3 DNA: TGTGCCAGCAGTGAATCAGGGGCAGGGCAGGGTCAGCCCCAGCATTTT. Residues: CASSESGAGQGQPQHF.

The chain employs TRBV16 and TRBJ1-5; 9 bases map to TRBD1. This CDR3 is 17 amino acids long. Per germline, CDR1 KGHSY and CDR2 FQNENV. V lost 2 bases to trimming and J lost 7 bases; unmatched junction nucleotides: 12. CDR3 in amino acids: CASSQVGGQGTKQPQHF. CDR3 coding DNA: TGTGCCAGCAGCCAAGTTGGAGGACAGGGGACCAAACAGCCCCAGCATTTT.

This chain uses TRBV5-1 with TRBJ2-1; 8 bases agree with TRBD2. CDR1 SGHRS and CDR2 YFSETQ come from the germline V gene. Unmatched junction bases numbered 9, after V lost 4 bases and J lost 0 bases. The CDR3 contains 17 residues. The chain's CDR3 is CASSPRTGTSSYNEQFF. The CDR3 bases are TGCGCCAGCAGCCCCCGGACGGGGACTAGCTCCTACAATGAGCAGTTCTTC.

The rearrangement links TRBV28 to TRBJ2-1, with a tentative D call TRBD1 (6 bases). Germline V gene sequence: CDR1 MDHEN, CDR2 SYDVKM. CDR3 size: 14 residues. V was trimmed by 4 bases and J by 7 bases, leaving 14 bases between them. In nucleotides, the CDR3 is TGTGCCAGCAGTTCATGGACAGTCCTAAATGAGCAGTTCTTC. Translation gives CASSSWTVLNEQFF.

V usage is TRBV2 and J usage is TRBJ2-4; unclear D gene. The germline V and J ends were trimmed by 3 bases and 7 bases, with 10 bases remaining between them. Germline V gives CDR1 SNHLY, CDR2 FYNNEI. The CDR3 spans 13 residues. CDR3 sequence reads: CASSDPTANIQYF. CDR3 coding DNA: TGTGCCAGCAGTGACCCCACAGCCAACATTCAGTACTTC. Supplemented by reference TRBV2 and TRBJ2-4, the full variable domain reads EPEVTQTPSHQVTQMGQEVILRCVPISNHLYFYWYRQILGQKVEFLVSFYNNEISEKSEIFDDQFSVERPDGSNFTLKIRSTKLEDSAMYFCASSDPTANIQYFGAGTRLSVL.

The rearrangement joins TRBV6-5 to TRBJ1-5; D remains unclear. Germline CDR1 reads MNHEY; CDR2 reads SVGAGI. The CDR3 contains 13 residues. The germline V and J ends were trimmed by 6 bases and 0 bases, with 6 bases remaining between them. The DNA for the CDR3 is TGTGCCAGCAGGGGAGGTAGCAATCAGCCCCAGCATTTT. This codes for CASRGGSNQPQHF.

The V and J genes are TRBV4-1 and TRBJ2-3, with 13 bases aligning to TRBD2. The CDR3 is 18 amino acids. Germline V gene data show CDR1 as MGHRA and CDR2 as YSYEKL. Trimming at V came to 4 bases and at J to 1 base, leaving 8 bases not matched to a gene. Here the CDR3 reads CASSPQTSGGIRTDTQYF. In DNA, the CDR3 is TGCGCCAGCAGCCCCCAGACTAGCGGGGGGATTCGCACAGATACGCAGTATTTT.

The CDR3 region has the DNA TGTGCCACCACGGCGGAGTCCCCTTACTATGGCTACACCTTC. Translating gives CATTAESPYYGYTF. The chain has TRBV28 and TRBJ1-2; no firm D call. Deletions cut 10 bases from V and 3 bases from J, with 18 bases between. Per germline, CDR1 MDHEN and CDR2 SYDVKM. The CDR3 is 14 amino acids.